The 8 T cell receptor beta chains below were found in one sample sequenced in a study of T cell changes during pregnancy in multiple sclerosis. Sequenced by immunoSEQ multiplex PCR; TCRdb stores in-frame clones only, minus some. The repertoire consists of approximately 82,000 clones, with under 95% occurring once and the leading ten covering approximately 0.47%. The material was CD4+ T cells from peripheral blood mononuclear cells, obtained in the second trimester of pregnancy. All receptors derive from a female donor with multiple sclerosis, enrolled in a pregnancy study.

The rearrangement joins TRBV30 to TRBJ2-5; D possibly corresponds to TRBD2 (5 bases). V lost 5 bases, J lost 5 bases, and 9 bases lay in between. This CDR3 comprises 11 residues. Germline V lookup: CDR1 GTSNPN, CDR2 SVGIG (reference sequence). CDR3 coding DNA: TGTGCCTGGGCCACGGGGGAGACCCAGTACTTC. Its protein is CAWATGETQYF.

The gene calls are TRBV28 and TRBJ1-5; D not resolved. Between the trimmed V and J ends, which lost 1 base and 4 bases, there was a span of 11 bases. The CDR3 loop spans 15 amino acids. Germline V gene sequence: CDR1 MDHEN, CDR2 SYDVKM. The CDR3 DNA follows: TGTGCCAGCAGTTTATCCCGGGGTCCGAATCAGCCCCAGCATTTT. Its protein is CASSLSRGPNQPQHF.

The V and J genes are TRBV4-3 and TRBJ2-7, with D possibly matching TRBD1 (6 bases). The CDR3 loop spans 17 amino acids. Germline V lookup: CDR1 LGHNA, CDR2 YSLEER. The V end was cut by 0 bases, the J end by 1 base, with 16 bases between. As DNA, the CDR3 is TGCGCCAGCAGCCAAGATTTTTTTGGACAGTCTTCCTACGAGCAGTACTTC. Translated: CASSQDFFGQSSYEQYF.

The chain links TRBV6-1 to TRBJ1-5; D may be TRBD1 (5 bases). The germline CDR1 and CDR2 sequences are MNHNS and SASEGT. The CDR3 sequence is 16 residues long. V lost 0 bases and J 6 bases, leaving 15 bases between the germline ends. DNA of the CDR3: TGTGCCAGCAGTGAAGCGTCAGGGCCCGGGGGTCAGCCCCAGCATTTT. It is translated as CASSEASGPGGQPQHF.

This chain uses TRBV2 with TRBJ2-6; 8 nucleotides line up with TRBD1. The CDR3 loop spans 15 amino acids. Germline V CDR1 and CDR2: SNHLY, FYNNEI. V trimming: 8 bases; J trimming: 2 bases; junction bases outside the gene matches: 5. In DNA form, the CDR3 reads TGTGCCAGCGGGCAGGGGGCGACTGGGGCCAACGTCCTGACTTTC. It specifies CASGQGATGANVLTF.

J is TRBJ2-5 and V is TRBV4-2; 11 bases match TRBD2. Germline lookup yields CDR1 LGHNA and CDR2 YNFKEQ. This CDR3 contains 15 residues. Trimming at V came to 1 base and at J to 2 bases, leaving 0 bases not matched to a gene. The CDR3 sequence: CASSQGLAGQETQYF. In DNA, the CDR3 is TGTGCCAGCAGCCAAGGACTAGCGGGACAAGAGACCCAGTACTTC.

The CDR3 loop is CASNKLSGEPYEQYF. CDR3 DNA: TGTGCCAGCAATAAGCTATCGGGGGAACCCTACGAGCAGTACTTC. The V and J genes are TRBV6-1 and TRBJ2-7, with a weak D call TRBD2 (6 bases). Germline CDR1 MNHNS, CDR2 SASEGT. CDR3 length: 15 amino acids. Trimming pared 7 bases from V and 2 bases from J, leaving 18 bases between.

This clone was recorded once. The chain has TRBV12-5 and TRBJ1-5; D possibly corresponds to TRBD1 (5 bases). V lost 5 bases, J lost 2 bases, and 16 bases lay in between. This CDR3 has 16 amino acids. The germline V gene encodes CDR1 LGHNT and CDR2 FRNRAP. CDR3 DNA sequence: TGTGCTAGTGGTCCTGGGACTGCGGGGGGCAATCAGCCCCAGCATTTT. This codes for CASGPGTAGGNQPQHF. Together with reference TRBV12-5 and TRBJ1-5, the CDR3 gives the full variable domain: DARVTQTPRHKVTEMGQEVTMRCQPILGHNTVFWYRQTMMQGLELLAYFRNRAPLDDSGMPKDRFSAEMPDATLATLKIQPSEPRDSAVYFCASGPGTAGGNQPQHFGDGTRLSIL.